Shown below are 23 T cell receptor beta chains from a single sample sequenced in a study of blood T cell repertoires in COVID-19 (dated by TCRdb to 2018 to 2020). The library was prepared using the immunoSEQ multiplex PCR assay. TCRdb obtained this table from immuneACCESS and retained in-frame rearrangements with V and J assigned. These tables miss some clones; where compared with another copy, unresolved V genes account for less than half of the shortfall, and the remainder is unexplained. This sample holds 280,000 or so clones; 86% were observed only once. The ten largest account for around 2.1% of the sample. The sample consisted of peripheral blood. Every receptor here comes from a woman aged 25 to 39 who had recovered from COVID-19.

The rearrangement links TRBV30 to TRBJ1-5; no clear D. This CDR3 is 14 amino acids long. Germline CDR1 and CDR2: GTSNPN and SVGIG (reference sequence). The V and J ends lost 3 bases and 7 bases respectively, with 16 bases between them. CDR3 residues: CAWREDGQEQPQHF. The CDR3 DNA reads as TGTGCCTGGAGGGAGGACGGCCAGGAGCAGCCCCAGCATTTT.

The chain carries TRBV11-2 and TRBJ1-2; 7 bases map to TRBD1. Germline V gene data show CDR1 as SGHAT and CDR2 as FQNNGV. The CDR3 has 15 amino acids. With V trimmed by 5 bases and J by 8 bases, 14 bases remained unmatched. This chain's CDR3 is CASSPKGARALGYTF. The CDR3, as DNA: TGTGCCAGCAGCCCGAAGGGGGCTCGGGCGCTGGGCTACACCTTC.

V usage is TRBV5-4 and J usage is TRBJ2-2; 10 nucleotides agree with TRBD2. The CDR3 has 17 residues. The V gene end was trimmed by 5 bases and the J gene end by 4 bases; junction bases not matched to a gene: 11. From germline, CDR1 is SGHNT and CDR2 YYREEE (reference sequence). The CDR3 here is CASRSYRTSGSTGELFF. CDR3 nucleotide sequence: TGTGCCAGCAGGTCATACAGGACTAGCGGATCCACCGGGGAGCTGTTTTTT.

J is TRBJ1-4 and V is TRBV28; weak D call: TRBD1 (6 bases). Between the trimmed V and J ends, which lost 5 bases and 4 bases, there was a span of 8 bases. The V gene's germline CDR1 is MDHEN and CDR2 SYDVKM. The length of the CDR3 is 13 residues. In nucleotides, the CDR3 is TGTGCCAGCAGTCCGGACAGTAATGAAAAACTGTTTTTT. Its protein is CASSPDSNEKLFF.

This chain links TRBV3-1 (or the pseudogene TRBV3-2) with TRBJ2-3; D might be TRBD2 (6 bases). Trimming removed 6 bases at V and 2 bases at J, with 12 bases between. The CDR3 has 14 amino acids. Germline CDR1 reads LGHDT; CDR2 reads YNNKEL (reference sequence). The CDR3 DNA reads TGTGCCAGCAGTAGGGGAGGACCCACAGATACGCAGTATTTT. Translated: CASSRGGPTDTQYF.

This clone was seen once. The chain joins TRBV12-3 or TRBV12-4 to TRBJ1-3, with a weak D call TRBD1 (5 bases). The CDR3 totals 13 residues. Trimming cost V 7 bases and J 0 bases, with 7 bases left between them. CDR3 residues: CASIRGSGNTIYF. The CDR3 coding sequence is TGTGCCAGCATTAGGGGCTCTGGAAACACCATATATTTT.

The chain recombines TRBV27 with TRBJ2-5; no clear D. With 2 bases removed from V and 4 bases from J, the gap between germline ends came to 8 bases. CDR1 and CDR2 from the germline V gene are MNHEY and SMNVEV (reference sequence). The CDR3 contains 13 residues. The CDR3 region has the DNA TGTGCCAGCAGTTTAACAGAGCTAGAGACCCAGTACTTC. The encoded protein is CASSLTELETQYF.

The J gene is TRBJ1-2, the V gene TRBV6-6; TRBD1 matches 12 bases. This CDR3 comprises 14 residues. Unmatched junction bases numbered 7, after V lost 7 bases and J lost 7 bases. Per the germline V gene, CDR1 is MNHNY and CDR2 is SVGAGI (reference sequence). CDR3: CASIRDRGPLGYTF. DNA for the CDR3: TGTGCCAGCATTCGGGACAGGGGGCCGCTTGGCTACACCTTC.

The gene calls are TRBV6-1 and TRBJ2-3, with D uncertain. V was cut by 2 bases and J by 0 bases, with 9 bases left in between. Germline V gene lookup returns CDR1 MNHNS and CDR2 SASEGT. This CDR3 has 15 amino acids. The CDR3 DNA reads as TGTGCCAGCAGTGAAAACTACTACAGCACAGATACGCAGTATTTT. Amino acid sequence: CASSENYYSTDTQYF.

The J gene is TRBJ2-5, the V gene TRBV6-2 or TRBV6-3; the D is unclear. This CDR3 has 13 amino acids. The germline V gene has CDR1 MNHEY and CDR2 SVGEGT. V was trimmed by 3 bases and J by 5 bases, leaving 10 bases between them. The CDR3 DNA sequence: TGTGCCAGCAGTTATGTCGTAGTGGAGACCCAGTACTTC. Translated, it gives CASSYVVVETQYF.

The CDR3 DNA reads as TGTGCCAGCAGTGCTGAAACAGGGGTTAGTCGCCGGGAGCTGTTTTTT. Residues: CASSAETGVSRRELFF. J is TRBJ2-2 and V is TRBV9; 7 nucleotides align to TRBD1. J was trimmed by 9 bases and V by 5 bases; bases with no gene match: 16. CDR3 length equals 16 residues. Germline values: CDR1 SGDLS, CDR2 YYNGEE.

The chain couples TRBV14 to TRBJ2-7; D is perhaps TRBD2 (5 bases). CDR3 length: 15 amino acids. Germline CDR1 is SGHDN and CDR2 is FVKESK. Deletions cut 4 bases from V and 0 bases from J, with 13 bases between. CDR3 residues: CASSPYQRLSYEQYF. CDR3 DNA sequence: TGTGCCAGCAGCCCCTATCAGCGGCTCTCCTACGAGCAGTACTTC.

In its sample, this clone was seen a few times. The chain combines TRBV7-9 with TRBJ2-6, with 8 nucleotides matching TRBD2. From germline, CDR1 is SEHNR and CDR2 FQNEAQ (reference sequence). The length of the CDR3 is 17 residues. Germline trimming cut 3 bases from V and 0 bases from J; bases unmatched to any gene: 4. The CDR3, as DNA: TGTGCCAGCAGCTTGCGGGGGGTGAGCTCTGGGGCCAACGTCCTGACTTTC. Translated: CASSLRGVSSGANVLTF.

A single count supports this clone. The genes are TRBV5-1 and TRBJ2-5; TRBD2 matches at 7 bases. V was clipped by 2 bases and J by 7 bases; unmatched bases: 5. Germline V gene sequence: CDR1 SGHRS, CDR2 YFSETQ. This CDR3 contains 13 residues. The CDR3 protein is CASSFPREGTQYF. In DNA, the CDR3 is TGCGCCAGCAGCTTCCCCAGGGAGGGGACCCAGTACTTC.

The chain recombines TRBV11-2 with TRBJ2-3; 12 nucleotides align to TRBD2. In germline, CDR1 is SGHAT, CDR2 FQNNGV. The V and J ends lost 1 base and 2 bases, in that order; junction bases with no gene match: 7. The CDR3 has 18 residues. The CDR3 bases are TGTGCCAGCAGCTTAGTGATTACTAGCGGGGGGTTCACAGATACGCAGTATTTT. Protein sequence: CASSLVITSGGFTDTQYF.

In the case of this clone: In the same sample, other DNA sequences code for this CDR3. The chain has TRBV9 and TRBJ2-7, with D hard to call. Trimming left V 0 bases short and J 2 bases short, with 6 bases between. CDR3 length: 13 amino acids. Germline V lookup: CDR1 SGDLS, CDR2 YYNGEE. The CDR3 sequence is CASSVGQTYEQYF. Written as DNA, the CDR3 is TGTGCCAGCAGCGTAGGGCAGACCTACGAGCAGTACTTC.

The chain employs TRBV2 and TRBJ1-2; 10 bases line up with TRBD1. With V trimmed by 4 bases and J by 4 bases, 6 bases remained unmatched. The CDR3 sequence is 15 residues long. CDR1 and CDR2 from the germline V gene are SNHLY and FYNNEI. The CDR3 is CASSGQGAVGYGYTF. CDR3 sequence (DNA): TGTGCCAGCAGTGGACAGGGGGCAGTAGGCTATGGCTACACCTTC.

The chain joins TRBV7-8 to TRBJ2-1; TRBD2 is a possible D gene (6 bases). In germline, CDR1 is SGHVS, CDR2 FQNEAQ. Trimming cost V 1 base and J 8 bases, with 12 bases left between them. CDR3 length: 14 residues. The CDR3 reads CASSLGREFYEQFF. CDR3 in DNA: TGTGCCAGCAGCTTAGGTCGGGAGTTCTATGAGCAGTTCTTC.

This chain links TRBV3-1 (or the pseudogene TRBV3-2) with TRBJ2-1; D gene ambiguous. V was cut by 1 base and J by 6 bases, with 7 bases left in between. The CDR3 covers 13 residues. Germline CDR1 reads LGHDT; CDR2 reads YNNKEL (reference sequence). Written as DNA, the CDR3 is TGTGCCAGCAGCCAAGCCGCGATCAATGAGCAGTTCTTC. Protein sequence: CASSQAAINEQFF.

The chain couples TRBV4-1 to TRBJ1-4; D not certain. Germline V gives CDR1 MGHRA, CDR2 YSYEKL. The ends were cut back, 3 bases at V and 0 bases at J, with 8 bases in the middle. The CDR3 is 15 residues long. The chain's CDR3 is CASSHLGATNEKLFF. As DNA, the CDR3 is TGCGCCAGCAGCCATCTAGGTGCAACTAATGAAAAACTGTTTTTT.

The chain carries TRBV30 and TRBJ2-1; 9 bases agree with TRBD2. Germline V lookup: CDR1 GTSNPN, CDR2 SVGIG (reference sequence). The length of the CDR3 is 15 residues. With 5 bases clipped from V and 1 base from J, the junction kept 6 bases outside the gene matches. This CDR3 reads CAWALSGGSYNEQFF. The CDR3 DNA reads TGTGCCTGGGCGTTGAGCGGGGGGTCCTACAATGAGCAGTTCTTC.

This chain uses TRBV10-3 with TRBJ2-1; D unresolved. The V gene lost 6 bases and the J gene lost 5 bases, with 5 bases spanning the gap. Germline CDR1 and CDR2: ENHRY and SYGVKD. This CDR3 is 11 amino acids long. The CDR3 here is CAIRQNNEQFF. Here the CDR3 DNA reads TGTGCCATCAGACAGAACAATGAGCAGTTCTTC.

The gene calls are TRBV7-8 and TRBJ1-5, with 7 nucleotides matching TRBD1. This CDR3 spans 17 amino acids. V shed 5 bases and J 1 base; nucleotides not matched to a gene: 11. From germline, CDR1 is SGHVS and CDR2 FQNEAQ. For the CDR3, the DNA is TGTGCCAGCAGCCAGGAGGGGGCAGGGGTAAGCAATCAGCCCCAGCATTTT. This encodes CASSQEGAGVSNQPQHF.